The source of this T cell receptor beta chain is a study of cytomegalovirus exposure and HLA in healthy donors. The study's findings and limits: CMV antigen specificity of a few CMV-associated chains was confirmed in vitro.

As to this clone: Its target is not known.

Germline CDR1 and CDR2: LNHDA and SQIVND (reference sequence). The CDR3 spans 16 residues. V gave up 6 bases and J gave up 4 bases; unmatched junction bases: 14. Clones were read by immunoSEQ multiplex PCR, and TCRdb kept only the in-frame ones, dropping some. The data show about 110,000 clones, about 85% seen once. The sample comprised PBMCs. The TCR originated in a young woman in good health and CMV-seronegative. This chain joins TRBV19 and TRBJ1-2; 7 bases align to TRBD1. The DNA of the CDR3 is TGTGCCAGTAGCCCTTTACCGGGACAGACGGCCTATGGCTACACCTTC. As protein: CASSPLPGQTAYGYTF. The full variable domain, with the rest looked up from reference TRBV19 and TRBJ1-2, is DGGITQSPKYLFRKEGQNVTLSCEQNLNHDAMYWYRQDPGQGLRLIYYSQIVNDFQKGDIAEGYSVSREKKESFPLTVTSAQKNPTAFYLCASSPLPGQTAYGYTFGSGTRLTVV.